The 15 T cell receptor beta chains in this list originate from one sample, sequenced in a study of blood T cell repertoires in COVID-19. TCRdb's table, derived via immunoSEQ multiplex PCR, lists solely in-frame clones and lacks some. This table has about 160,000 clones, 86% appearing once. The specimen sequenced was peripheral blood. The receptors stem from a man aged 65-85 years with acute or convalescent COVID-19.

This rearrangement joins TRBV9 to TRBJ1-1; perhaps TRBD1 as D (6 bases). The germline V gene encodes CDR1 SGDLS and CDR2 YYNGEE. The CDR3 loop spans 14 amino acids. Trimming shortened V by 4 bases and J by 6 bases, and 16 bases separated the two germline ends. The CDR3 nucleotides are TGTGCCAGCAGCCCTAGGGGGGGGTTGGCTGAAGCTTTCTTT. Protein product: CASSPRGGLAEAFF.

CDR3 sequence (DNA): TGCGCCAGCAGCATAACCGGGACTAGCGCCCCCGAGCAGTACTTC. This sequence encodes CASSITGTSAPEQYF. This chain joins TRBV5-1 and TRBJ2-7, with 10 bases identical to TRBD2. The CDR3 is 15 residues long. Trimming cost V 4 bases and J 6 bases; bases outside gene matches: 10. Per the germline V gene, CDR1 is SGHRS and CDR2 is YFSETQ. The full variable domain, rest sourced from reference TRBV5-1 and TRBJ2-7, is KAGVTQTPRYLIKTRGQQVTLSCSPISGHRSVSWYQQTPGQGLQFLFEYFSETQRNKGNFPGRFSGRQFSNSRSEMNVSTLELGDSALYLCASSITGTSAPEQYFGPGTRLTVT.

The rearrangement uses TRBV29-1 and TRBJ1-1; D ambiguous. V lost 7 bases to trimming and J lost 7 bases, with 16 bases between them. This CDR3 comprises 12 residues. Per germline, CDR1 SQVTM and CDR2 ANQGSEA. This CDR3 is CSGANRKGEAFF. CDR3 nucleotide sequence: TGCAGCGGGGCTAACAGAAAAGGTGAAGCTTTCTTT.

The chain couples TRBV19 to TRBJ1-2; D is ambiguous. Trimming left V 6 bases short and J 2 bases short, with 7 bases between. From germline, CDR1 is LNHDA and CDR2 SQIVND (reference sequence). The CDR3 has 12 amino acids. CDR3 nucleotide sequence: TGTGCCAGTAGCATGGCAAACTATGGCTACACCTTC. Protein sequence: CASSMANYGYTF.

This clone was picked up many times. The V gene is TRBV6-2 or TRBV6-3, the J gene TRBJ1-5, with 10 bases aligning to TRBD1. This CDR3 contains 14 residues. Germline loops: CDR1 MNHEY, CDR2 SVGEGT. Losses at the gene ends were 6 bases for V and 6 bases for J; bases not matched to a gene: 5. CDR3 nucleotide sequence: TGTGCCAGCAGCTGGACAGGGGGGACTCAGCCCCAGCATTTT. Encoded protein: CASSWTGGTQPQHF.

This chain joins TRBV7-3 and TRBJ1-2; the D gene is possibly TRBD1 (6 bases). The V and J ends lost 5 bases and 7 bases respectively, with 14 bases between them. CDR1 is SGHTA and CDR2 is FQGTGA in the germline V gene. The CDR3 is 13 residues long. CDR3 region: CASSLQGLGGYTF. As DNA, the CDR3 is TGTGCCAGCAGCCTACAGGGATTGGGTGGCTACACCTTC.

The chain joins TRBV28 to TRBJ1-5; 7 bases match TRBD1. J was trimmed by 1 base and V by 3 bases; bases with no gene match: 6. Germline CDR1 MDHEN, CDR2 SYDVKM. This CDR3 contains 16 residues. CDR3 nucleotide sequence: TGTGCCAGCAGTTTTAGGGCACAGGGGAGCAATCAGCCCCAGCATTTT. Residues: CASSFRAQGSNQPQHF.

This clone was found a few times. In DNA, the CDR3 is TGTGCCAGCAGTTTGGGACTAGCGGGCGCTTACGAGCAGTACTTC. This encodes CASSLGLAGAYEQYF. The chain has TRBV6-5 and TRBJ2-7; TRBD2 aligns across 12 bases. With 4 bases clipped from V and 4 bases from J, the junction kept 5 bases outside the gene matches. Germline values: CDR1 MNHEY, CDR2 SVGAGI. This CDR3 spans 15 amino acids.

As DNA, the CDR3 is TGTGCCAGCACTGGGGCCGTGGAAACAGATACGCAGTATTTT. Protein: CASTGAVETDTQYF. The chain couples TRBV6-5 to TRBJ2-3, with D possibly matching TRBD1 (5 bases). The CDR3 spans 14 residues. CDR1 and CDR2 from the germline V gene are MNHEY and SVGAGI. Trimming took 7 bases from V and 3 from J, leaving 14 bases between them.

This clone turned up a few times. The chain is built from TRBV5-1 and TRBJ2-7, with 11 bases identical to TRBD2. V shed 4 bases, J shed 6 bases, and the junction held 6 bases outside the gene matches. The CDR3 covers 14 residues. Germline CDR1 reads SGHRS; CDR2 reads YFSETQ. The CDR3 reads CASSPTSGKFEQYF. The CDR3 DNA is TGCGCCAGCAGCCCGACTAGCGGGAAATTCGAGCAGTACTTC.

The J gene is TRBJ1-1, the V gene TRBV19; 11 nucleotides match TRBD1. Trimming at V came to 7 bases and at J to 3 bases, leaving 4 bases not matched to a gene. Germline CDR1 reads LNHDA; CDR2 reads SQIVND (reference sequence). The CDR3 contains 14 residues. The CDR3 DNA reads as TGTGCCAGTACCCCGGACAGGGGGCACACTGAAGCTTTCTTT. Its translation is CASTPDRGHTEAFF.

The chain combines TRBV3-1 (or the pseudogene TRBV3-2) with TRBJ2-7, with D uncertain. The germline V and J ends were trimmed by 1 base and 3 bases, with 7 bases remaining between them. The CDR3 covers 13 residues. Germline V gene data show CDR1 as LGHDT and CDR2 as YNNKEL (reference sequence). The CDR3 is CASSQVRGYEQYF. The CDR3 nucleotides are TGTGCCAGCAGCCAAGTACGCGGCTACGAGCAGTACTTC.

CDR3 in amino acids: CASSQDRFSYEQYF. CDR3 sequence (DNA): TGCGCCAGCAGCCAAGACAGGTTCTCCTACGAGCAGTACTTC. V usage is TRBV4-3 and J usage is TRBJ2-7, with no clear D. V gave up 0 bases and J gave up 0 bases, with 6 bases separating them. Germline lookup yields CDR1 LGHNA and CDR2 YSLEER. The CDR3 has 14 residues.

The chain carries TRBV28 and TRBJ1-1; TRBD1 matches 8 bases. The CDR3 is 14 residues long. The V gene's germline CDR1 is MDHEN and CDR2 SYDVKM. The trim removed 4 bases at V and 5 bases at J, leaving 6 bases unmatched. The CDR3: CASSSGQGITEAFF. Written as DNA, the CDR3 is TGTGCCAGCAGTTCTGGACAGGGAATAACTGAAGCTTTCTTT.

The rearrangement joins TRBV6-6 to TRBJ1-5; TRBD1 might be the D (6 bases). The CDR3 has 13 amino acids. The V end was cut by 6 bases, the J end by 11 bases, with 17 bases between. Germline V gives CDR1 MNHNY, CDR2 SVGAGI (reference sequence). The CDR3 bases are TGTGCCAGCAGCCAGGGGCCACCCGGGGCCCAGCATTTT. Translation gives CASSQGPPGAQHF.